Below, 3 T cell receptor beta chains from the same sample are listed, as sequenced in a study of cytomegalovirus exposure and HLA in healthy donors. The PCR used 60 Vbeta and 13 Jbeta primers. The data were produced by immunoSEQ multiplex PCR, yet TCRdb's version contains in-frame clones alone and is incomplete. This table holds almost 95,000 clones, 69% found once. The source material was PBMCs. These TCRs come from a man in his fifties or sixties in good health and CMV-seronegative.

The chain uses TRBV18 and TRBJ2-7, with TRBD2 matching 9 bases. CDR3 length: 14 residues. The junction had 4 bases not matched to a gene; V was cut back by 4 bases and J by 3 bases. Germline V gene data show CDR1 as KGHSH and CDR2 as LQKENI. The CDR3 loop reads CASSLAGVLYEQYV. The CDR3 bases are TGTGCCAGCTCACTAGCGGGGGTCCTCTACGAGCAGTACGTC.

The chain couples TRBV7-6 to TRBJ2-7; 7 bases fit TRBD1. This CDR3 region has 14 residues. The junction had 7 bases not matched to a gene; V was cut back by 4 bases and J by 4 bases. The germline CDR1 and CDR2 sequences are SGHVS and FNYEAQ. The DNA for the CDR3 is TGTGCCAGCAGCTCACCGGGACAGAGTTACGAGCAGTACTTC. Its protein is CASSSPGQSYEQYF.

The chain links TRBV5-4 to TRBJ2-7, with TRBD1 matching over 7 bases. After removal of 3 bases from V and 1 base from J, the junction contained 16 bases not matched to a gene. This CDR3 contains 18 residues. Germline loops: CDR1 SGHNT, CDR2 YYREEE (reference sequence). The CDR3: CASSWKTGNLSQSYEQYF. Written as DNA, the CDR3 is TGTGCCAGCAGCTGGAAGACAGGGAATCTCTCGCAATCCTACGAGCAGTACTTC.